This TCR beta chain was sequenced in a study of control samples from healthy donors and cancer patients. V was clipped by 0 bases and J by 3 bases, with 21 bases between them. The length of the CDR3 is 19 residues. Germline V gene sequence: CDR1 KGHDR, CDR2 SFDVKD. The data were produced by immunoSEQ multiplex PCR, yet TCRdb's version contains in-frame clones alone and is incomplete. The table shows about 120,000 clones, with around 89% occurring only once. The chain carries TRBV24-1 and TRBJ2-3; a possible D gene is TRBD1 (5 bases). Sequenced material: blood. This clonotype was obtained from a man aged 35-49 years in good health. CDR3 sequence reads: CATSDLSGRRGRFTDTQYF. CDR3 sequence (DNA): TGTGCCACCAGTGATTTGAGTGGTCGTAGGGGAAGATTTACAGATACGCAGTATTTT.